Here is one T cell receptor beta chain with its context. The germline gives CDR1 KGHSH, CDR2 LQKENI. The length of the CDR3 is 13 residues. Trimming cost V 6 bases and J 5 bases, with 10 bases left between them. This sample was included in a study of blood T cell repertoires in COVID-19. The data were produced by immunoSEQ multiplex PCR, yet TCRdb's version contains in-frame clones alone and is incomplete. The table shows approximately 310,000 clones, with roughly 85% occurring only once. This clonotype was sampled from a woman aged 25 to 45 who had been exposed to COVID-19. The rearrangement links TRBV18 to TRBJ2-2; tentative D call: TRBD1 (5 bases). The material sequenced was PBMCs or T cells enriched from blood (not recorded which). The CDR3 sequence: CASSGLETGELFF. The DNA for the CDR3 is TGTGCCAGCTCGGGGCTAGAAACCGGGGAGCTGTTTTTT.